One and the same sample provided the 19 T cell receptor beta chains below, sequenced in a study of blood T cell repertoires in COVID-19. Method: immunoSEQ multiplex PCR; TCRdb's copy keeps in-frame clones and lacks some. Of around 440,000 clones listed, around 88% are singletons. The specimen sequenced was peripheral blood. Source of these receptors: a woman in her forties or fifties with COVID-19, enrolled during active disease.

The chain carries TRBV6-5 and TRBJ1-5; D is unresolved. Per the germline V gene, CDR1 is MNHEY and CDR2 is SVGAGI. Trimming stripped 7 bases from V and 0 bases from J, with 13 bases between. This CDR3 is built from 15 residues. In DNA form, the CDR3 reads TGTGCCAGCATTCACGGGGTAGGTAGCAATCAGCCCCAGCATTTT. Its protein product is CASIHGVGSNQPQHF.

This chain joins TRBV6-5 and TRBJ2-7, with D possibly TRBD1 on 6 matching bases. The germline V gene has CDR1 MNHEY and CDR2 SVGAGI. The CDR3 totals 16 residues. V was cut by 0 bases and J by 0 bases, with 12 bases left in between. CDR3: CASSYSRDTSSYEQYF. DNA of the CDR3: TGTGCCAGCAGTTACTCCAGGGACACTAGCTCCTACGAGCAGTACTTC.

The CDR3 protein is CASSLESAVGYTF. In DNA form, the CDR3 reads TGTGCCAGCAGCCTGGAGTCGGCAGTAGGCTACACCTTC. The V gene is TRBV12-3 or TRBV12-4, the J gene TRBJ1-2; no firm D call. With 6 bases removed from V and 8 bases from J, the gap between germline ends came to 16 bases. The CDR3 loop spans 13 amino acids.

V gene TRBV24-1 combines with J gene TRBJ2-7, with D possibly being TRBD1 (5 bases). The V gene lost 7 bases and the J gene lost 6 bases, with 15 bases spanning the gap. The CDR3 loop spans 13 amino acids. Germline V CDR1 and CDR2: KGHDR, SFDVKD. The CDR3 loop is CATSHRRGGEQYF. The CDR3 DNA reads as TGTGCCACCAGCCACCGTAGGGGCGGCGAGCAGTACTTC.

V and J are TRBV5-1 and TRBJ1-1; no reliable D call. From germline, CDR1 is SGHRS and CDR2 YFSETQ. This CDR3 comprises 12 residues. The V end was cut by 5 bases, the J end by 10 bases, with 15 bases between. Here the CDR3 reads CASREPEGTAFF. For the CDR3, the DNA is TGCGCCAGCAGGGAACCGGAGGGTACAGCTTTCTTT.

This chain connects TRBV6-5 to TRBJ1-4; D not resolved. The germline CDR1 and CDR2 sequences are MNHEY and SVGAGI. Trimming stripped 2 bases from V and 0 bases from J, with 7 bases between. CDR3 length equals 15 residues. CDR3 in DNA: TGTGCCAGCAGTTACGAGGCGGCAACTAATGAAAAACTGTTTTTT. Its translation is CASSYEAATNEKLFF.

Comments on this clone: Other DNA sequences within the sample encode an identical CDR3. This chain connects TRBV5-1 to TRBJ2-3; D gene ambiguous. The germline gives CDR1 SGHRS, CDR2 YFSETQ. The CDR3 is 14 residues long. V was clipped by 0 bases and J by 3 bases, with 8 bases between them. The CDR3 DNA follows: TGCGCCAGCAGCTTGGGAGGTCAGACAGATACGCAGTATTTT. It specifies CASSLGGQTDTQYF.

J is TRBJ1-4 and V is TRBV14; TRBD1 is a possible D gene (6 bases). The length of the CDR3 is 13 residues. The germline V and J ends were trimmed by 2 bases and 5 bases, with 6 bases remaining between them. Germline CDR1 is SGHDN and CDR2 is FVKESK. The CDR3: CASSQQGNEKLFF. In DNA, the CDR3 is TGTGCCAGCAGCCAACAGGGGAATGAAAAACTGTTTTTT.

The rearrangement links TRBV4-1 to TRBJ2-1, with D hard to call. This CDR3 is 17 amino acids long. Trimming shortened V by 4 bases and J by 0 bases, and 16 bases separated the two germline ends. Germline V gene data show CDR1 as MGHRA and CDR2 as YSYEKL. CDR3 sequence: CASSPTYVQSSYNEQFF. The CDR3 nucleotides read TGCGCCAGCAGCCCGACGTACGTACAGAGCTCCTACAATGAGCAGTTCTTC.

The V and J genes are TRBV3-1 (or the pseudogene TRBV3-2) and TRBJ2-3; TRBD2 matches 8 bases. The CDR3 covers 15 residues. The germline V gene encodes CDR1 LGHDT and CDR2 YNNKEL (reference sequence). J gave up 5 bases and V 3 bases, and 7 bases lay outside the gene matches. The CDR3 sequence: CASSQSAGGGDTQYF. The CDR3 nucleotides read TGTGCCAGCAGCCAGTCGGCGGGGGGAGGAGATACGCAGTATTTT.

This chain links TRBV5-6 with TRBJ1-1, with D maybe TRBD1 (6 bases). V was clipped by 3 bases and J by 1 base, with 16 bases between them. Germline V gene data show CDR1 as SGHDT and CDR2 as YYEEEE. CDR3 size: 16 residues. CDR3 DNA sequence: TGTGCCAGCAGCTCCCTAAGCGAGGGACAGAACACTGAAGCTTTCTTT. This encodes CASSSLSEGQNTEAFF.

The chain couples TRBV4-2 to TRBJ2-2; 10 positions agree with TRBD2. The CDR3 has 16 residues. V lost 1 base to trimming and J lost 4 bases; unmatched junction nucleotides: 3. Germline CDR1 is LGHNA and CDR2 is YNFKEQ. This CDR3 reads CASSQGSGGGTGELFF. The CDR3 DNA reads as TGTGCCAGCAGCCAAGGGAGCGGGGGGGGCACCGGGGAGCTGTTTTTT.

V usage is TRBV5-1 and J usage is TRBJ1-2, with D maybe TRBD1 (6 bases). The CDR3 runs 16 residues. V lost 4 bases and J 1 base, leaving 17 bases between the germline ends. Germline V gene data show CDR1 as SGHRS and CDR2 as YFSETQ. The CDR3 sequence: CASSQKGRTDNYGYTF. CDR3 in DNA: TGCGCCAGCAGCCAAAAGGGACGGACAGATAACTATGGCTACACCTTC.

This chain joins TRBV28 and TRBJ1-4; no definite D call. The CDR3 loop spans 14 amino acids. Between the trimmed V and J ends, which lost 3 bases and 1 base, there was a span of 6 bases. Germline-derived CDR1 and CDR2 are MDHEN and SYDVKM. This CDR3 reads CASSLLRTNEKLFF. The DNA for the CDR3 is TGTGCCAGCAGTTTGTTGAGAACTAATGAAAAACTGTTTTTT.

The rearrangement uses TRBV5-1 and TRBJ1-6; D uncertain. Trimming took 1 base from V and 0 from J, leaving 5 bases between them. There are 15 residues in the CDR3. Germline loops: CDR1 SGHRS, CDR2 YFSETQ. The CDR3, as DNA: TGCGCCAGCAGCTTGACGAGCTCCTATAATTCACCCCTCCACTTT. This gives the protein CASSLTSSYNSPLHF.

This chain links TRBV29-1 with TRBJ2-1; 8 bases agree with TRBD1. CDR1 and CDR2 from the germline V gene are SQVTM and ANQGSEA. V lost 3 bases to trimming and J lost 8 bases; unmatched junction nucleotides: 6. The CDR3 runs 13 residues. The CDR3 is CSVEWTGRHEQFF. CDR3 DNA sequence: TGCAGCGTTGAGTGGACAGGGCGACATGAGCAGTTCTTC.

The chain combines TRBV29-1 with TRBJ1-4; 7 bases match TRBD1. Germline CDR1 and CDR2: SQVTM and ANQGSEA. The CDR3 consists of 16 residues. The trim removed 0 bases at V and 9 bases at J, leaving 13 bases unmatched. The CDR3 is CSVEEPPNRGMKKLFF. The DNA for the CDR3 is TGCAGCGTTGAAGAGCCTCCGAACAGGGGAATGAAAAAACTGTTTTTT.

The genes are TRBV29-1 and TRBJ2-7, with 9 bases identical to TRBD2. V gave up 6 bases and J gave up 0 bases; unmatched junction bases: 6. The germline CDR1 and CDR2 sequences are SQVTM and ANQGSEA. This CDR3 has 14 amino acids. The CDR3 DNA is TGCAGCGTCTCACCGGGACTAGCCTCCTACGAGCAGTACTTC. It specifies CSVSPGLASYEQYF.

This chain links TRBV19 with TRBJ1-3; D not certain. Trimming took 5 bases from V and 0 from J, leaving 8 bases between them. Germline CDR1 reads LNHDA; CDR2 reads SQIVND (reference sequence). This CDR3 region has 14 residues. The CDR3 is CASSDVASGNTIYF. CDR3 DNA: TGTGCCAGTAGTGATGTGGCCTCTGGAAACACCATATATTTT.